These 28 T cell receptor beta chains were all obtained from the same sample, sequenced in a study of CD8 T cells in ankylosing spondylitis. Study-level findings and limits: Seven to nine highly homologous variants formed a TCR beta motif that appeared characteristic of ankylosing spondylitis blood.

These receptors have no identified antigens. TCRdb ran MiXCR on the 5' RACE reads and lists one entry per CDR3 protein. The sample comprises some 400,000 distinct CDR3 sequences, around 24% of which are singletons, and 16% rests with the top ten. The sample taken for sequencing was blood, either unsorted or a sorted T cell fraction (not recorded which). The receptors here all came from a male donor with ankylosing spondylitis.

This clonotype occurred a few times. The chain is built from TRBV20-1 and TRBJ2-2; D remains ambiguous. V gave up 0 bases and J gave up 7 bases, with 9 bases separating them. The CDR3 totals 13 residues. Germline CDR1 DFQATT, CDR2 SNEGSKA (reference sequence). The CDR3 loop is CSARDSRNGELFF. CDR3 bases: TGCAGTGCTAGAGACTCTAGAAACGGGGAGCTGTTTTTT.

This clonotype was observed a few times. This chain links TRBV3-1 with TRBJ1-5, with D tentatively TRBD1 (5 bases). The germline gives CDR1 LGHDT, CDR2 YNNKEL (reference sequence). V was cut by 2 bases and J by 8 bases, with 13 bases left in between. CDR3 length: 14 amino acids. CDR3 residues: CASSQRQGGEPQHF. Here the CDR3 DNA reads TGTGCCAGCAGCCAACGGCAGGGAGGGGAGCCCCAGCATTTT.

The table lists this clonotype with a few counts. The J gene is TRBJ2-7, the V gene TRBV5-1, with TRBD1 identical over 8 bases. Germline CDR1 reads SGHRS; CDR2 reads YFSETQ. This CDR3 spans 15 amino acids. With V trimmed by 4 bases and J by 0 bases, 6 bases remained unmatched. The CDR3 DNA reads as TGCGCCAGCAGCGTCACAGGGGGGACCTCCTACGAGCAGTACTTC. Protein: CASSVTGGTSYEQYF.

This chain links TRBV4-1 with TRBJ2-1; D unresolved. The germline CDR1 and CDR2 sequences are MGHRA and YSYEKL. The V gene lost 4 bases and the J gene lost 1 base, with 14 bases spanning the gap. This CDR3 is 16 amino acids long. CDR3: CASSPSDSPSYNEQFF. The CDR3 region has the DNA TGCGCCAGCAGCCCGTCTGACTCCCCATCCTACAATGAGCAGTTCTTC.

This clonotype was counted only a few times. The CDR3 loop is CASSVDSGTSGYNEQFF. The DNA of the CDR3 is TGTGCCAGCAGCGTAGACTCCGGGACTAGCGGGTACAATGAGCAGTTCTTC. The chain employs TRBV9 and TRBJ2-1, with 12 bases fitting TRBD2. V dropped 0 bases and J dropped 4; count of bases not matched to a gene: 5. CDR3 size: 17 residues. Germline V lookup: CDR1 SGDLS, CDR2 YYNGEE.

This clonotype has a single count. The chain carries TRBV20-1 and TRBJ2-3; TRBD1 agrees at 7 bases. This CDR3 region has 14 residues. Losses at the gene ends were 6 bases for V and 2 bases for J; bases not matched to a gene: 8. Germline CDR1 and CDR2: DFQATT and SNEGSKA (reference sequence). The CDR3 DNA follows: TGCAGTGCGTTCAAACAGGGGCTCACAGATACGCAGTATTTT. It yields the protein CSAFKQGLTDTQYF.

This chain connects TRBV20-1 to TRBJ1-5; tentatively, D is TRBD1 (6 bases). CDR1 is DFQATT and CDR2 is SNEGSKA in the germline V gene (reference sequence). The CDR3 length is 17 residues. The V end lost 3 bases, the J end lost 0 bases, and 18 bases lay between the germline ends. CDR3 residues: CSASPRRGAYSNQPQHF. In nucleotides, the CDR3 is TGCAGTGCTAGTCCCCGCAGGGGCGCCTATAGCAATCAGCCCCAGCATTTT.

This clonotype was recorded a few times. The CDR3 DNA sequence: TGCGCCAGCAGCTTGGCCGGGACTAGCCGATTGGGTACGCAGTATTTT. As protein: CASSLAGTSRLGTQYF. This chain connects TRBV5-1 to TRBJ2-3, with 9 bases that match TRBD2. V was pared by 0 bases and J by 8 bases, with 10 bases of the junction left unmatched. Germline lookup yields CDR1 SGHRS and CDR2 YFSETQ. CDR3 length equals 16 residues.

In DNA form, the CDR3 reads TGCAGTGCCATAACAGGGGTCAATCAGCCCCAGCATTTT. Translation: CSAITGVNQPQHF. The chain links TRBV20-1 to TRBJ1-5; 7 positions match TRBD1. V lost 6 bases to trimming and J lost 3 bases; unmatched junction nucleotides: 5. Per the germline V gene, CDR1 is DFQATT and CDR2 is SNEGSKA (reference sequence). This CDR3 spans 13 amino acids.

In this sample, this clonotype turned up a few times. The chain employs TRBV7-3 and TRBJ2-3; 9 nucleotides line up with TRBD2. The ends lost 2 bases at V and 4 bases at J; junction bases unmatched: 4. CDR3 length: 15 amino acids. Germline lookup yields CDR1 SGHTA and CDR2 FQGTGA. The chain's CDR3 is CASSLVGGRADTQYF. DNA for the CDR3: TGTGCCAGCAGCTTAGTGGGCGGGAGGGCAGATACGCAGTATTTT.

This clonotype was seen a handful of times. Here the CDR3 reads CASSQSGLAGDMASTDTQYF. CDR3 nucleotide sequence: TGCGCCAGCAGCCAATCAGGACTAGCGGGAGATATGGCTAGCACAGATACGCAGTATTTT. The chain uses TRBV4-1 and TRBJ2-3; 13 nucleotides agree with TRBD2. Germline V gives CDR1 MGHRA, CDR2 YSYEKL. The CDR3 is made up of 20 amino acids. The junction had 11 bases not matched to a gene; V was cut back by 2 bases and J by 0 bases.

For the CDR3, the DNA is TGCAGTGCCCCCGGACAGGGGGGAGGTTGGTCCTACAATGAGCAGTTCTTC. Its protein is CSAPGQGGGWSYNEQFF. The J gene is TRBJ2-1, the V gene TRBV20-1; 10 bases map to TRBD1. CDR3 length equals 17 residues. Germline V gene data show CDR1 as DFQATT and CDR2 as SNEGSKA (reference sequence). V lost 6 bases and J lost 1; bases outside the gene matches: 12.

The rearrangement joins TRBV12-3 or TRBV12-4 to TRBJ1-2, with 9 bases matching TRBD1. The V segment lost 2 bases and the J segment 5 bases; nucleotides outside the gene matches: 3. This CDR3 region has 14 residues. The CDR3 DNA sequence: TGTGCCAGCAGTTTACACGGGACAGGGTATGGCTACACCTTC. Encoded protein: CASSLHGTGYGYTF.

The chain carries TRBV9 and TRBJ1-1; D is undetermined. Germline V gene lookup returns CDR1 SGDLS and CDR2 YYNGEE. Trimming removed 1 base at V and 0 bases at J, with 4 bases between. This CDR3 spans 13 amino acids. The CDR3 DNA follows: TGTGCCAGCAGCGTACAAATGAACACTGAAGCTTTCTTT. Translated, it gives CASSVQMNTEAFF.

V usage is TRBV11-3 and J usage is TRBJ2-2, with TRBD2 matching over 9 bases. J lost 2 bases, V lost 3 bases, and 7 bases had no gene match. From germline, CDR1 is SGHNT and CDR2 YENEEA. This CDR3 spans 17 amino acids. This CDR3 is CASSFVPSGINTGELFF. Written as DNA, the CDR3 is TGTGCCAGCAGCTTCGTGCCTAGCGGGATTAACACCGGGGAGCTGTTTTTT.

This clonotype was detected only a few times. The V and J genes are TRBV20-1 and TRBJ2-1, with D possibly matching TRBD2 (6 bases). The CDR3 is made up of 15 amino acids. Germline loops: CDR1 DFQATT, CDR2 SNEGSKA (reference sequence). The V end was cut by 5 bases, the J end by 1 base, with 15 bases between. In nucleotides, the CDR3 is TGCAGTGCTTTTCGGACTATTCGATCCTACAATGAGCAGTTCTTC. The encoded protein is CSAFRTIRSYNEQFF.

In this sample, this clonotype turned up a few times. The chain employs TRBV12-3 or TRBV12-4 and TRBJ2-1, with TRBD2 matching over 11 bases. With V trimmed by 2 bases and J by 14 bases, 5 bases remained unmatched. This CDR3 has 13 residues. In nucleotides, the CDR3 is TGTGCCAGCAGTTTATTACTAGCGGGAGTTGAGTTCTTC. Translation gives CASSLLLAGVEFF.

This rearrangement joins TRBV12-3 or TRBV12-4 to TRBJ2-6; D is ambiguous. The CDR3 extends over 13 amino acids. Deletions cut 10 bases from V and 0 bases from J, with 7 bases between. CDR3 DNA sequence: TGTGCCACCCTCAGCTCTGGGGCCAACGTCCTGACTTTC. Translated: CATLSSGANVLTF.

Of note for this clonotype: A read error may produce the germline difference seen at one junction end. This chain connects TRBV29-1 to TRBJ2-5; 8 bases are a match to TRBD2. The CDR3 is 13 residues long. The germline V gene has CDR1 SQVTM and CDR2 ANQGSEA. The CDR3 DNA reads as TGTAGCGTTGCTCCGGGGGGGTTAGAGACCCAGTACTTC. This gives the protein CSVAPGGLETQYF.

The rearrangement uses TRBV10-3 and TRBJ2-7, with D perhaps being TRBD1 or TRBD2 (5 bases each). This CDR3 region has 15 residues. V gave up 0 bases and J gave up 6 bases, with 15 bases separating them. Germline CDR1 is ENHRY and CDR2 is SYGVKD. The CDR3 region has the DNA TGTGCCATCAGTGAGTCCTTGGGCGGTGGGGGCGAGCAGTACTTC. Its translation is CAISESLGGGGEQYF.

The chain recombines TRBV7-2 with TRBJ2-3, with 9 bases fitting TRBD1. J was trimmed by 2 bases and V by 5 bases; bases with no gene match: 2. The V gene's germline CDR1 is SGHTA and CDR2 FQGNSA. CDR3 size: 14 residues. The CDR3 here is CASSRDRVTDTQYF. CDR3 in DNA: TGTGCCAGCAGCCGGGACAGGGTCACAGATACGCAGTATTTT.

The V gene is TRBV30, the J gene TRBJ2-2; D call uncertain. The germline CDR1 and CDR2 sequences are GTSNPN and SVGIG (reference sequence). This CDR3 region has 13 residues. Trimming left V 0 bases short and J 6 bases short, with 8 bases between. DNA of the CDR3: TGTGCCTGGAGTGTACCCCCATCCGGGGAGCTGTTTTTT. This sequence encodes CAWSVPPSGELFF.

This clonotype came up a few times. The chain recombines TRBV6-1 with TRBJ2-7; TRBD2 agrees at 7 bases. CDR1 is MNHNS, CDR2 SASEGT, per germline. The CDR3 contains 14 residues. The V and J ends lost 7 bases and 5 bases, in that order; junction bases with no gene match: 11. CDR3 bases: TGTGCCAGCACCCGAACGGGGGGAGCTAACGAGCAGTACTTC. It specifies CASTRTGGANEQYF.

This clonotype turned up a few times. CDR3 DNA: TGTGCCAGCAGCTCCGGACAACAGGGCCGCCTCTATGGCTACACCTTC. Its translation is CASSSGQQGRLYGYTF. The chain couples TRBV5-8 to TRBJ1-2; D is possibly TRBD1 (6 bases). In germline, CDR1 is SGHTS, CDR2 YDEGEE. This CDR3 has 16 amino acids. The V end lost 3 bases, the J end lost 4 bases, and 19 bases lay between the germline ends. The entire variable domain, with the rest obtained from reference TRBV5-8 and TRBJ1-2, is as follows: EAGVTQSPTHLIKTRGQQATLRCSPISGHTSVYWYQQALGLGLQFLLWYDEGEERNRGNFPPRFSGRQFPNYSSELNVNALELEDSALYLCASSSGQQGRLYGYTFGSGTRLTVV.

The rearrangement uses TRBV6-2 or TRBV6-3 and TRBJ2-2, with 9 bases lining up with TRBD2. Losses at the gene ends were 7 bases for V and 2 bases for J; bases not matched to a gene: 8. The V gene's germline CDR1 is MNHEY and CDR2 SVGEGT. The CDR3 has 16 residues. DNA for the CDR3: TGTGCCAGCAACCGAGGCGGGACTAGCAACACCGGGGAGCTGTTTTTT. It is translated as CASNRGGTSNTGELFF.

The J gene is TRBJ2-3, the V gene TRBV6-6; 8 bases map to TRBD1. There are 12 residues in the CDR3. J lost 14 bases, V lost 2 bases, and 6 bases had no gene match. The V gene's germline CDR1 is MNHNY and CDR2 SVGAGI (reference sequence). The CDR3 spells CASSYEGRGPYF. In nucleotides, the CDR3 is TGTGCCAGCAGTTACGAGGGCAGGGGGCCGTATTTT.

In this sample, this clonotype turned up a few times. J is TRBJ2-1 and V is TRBV5-1; TRBD1 might be the D (5 bases). CDR1 SGHRS and CDR2 YFSETQ come from the germline V gene. Trimming took off 1 base at V and 5 bases at J, with 16 bases between the two ends. The CDR3 contains 16 residues. The CDR3 nucleotides are TGCGCCAGCAGCTTGCAGGAGACAGAGGTTAACAATGAGCAGTTCTTC. It translates to CASSLQETEVNNEQFF.

The V gene is TRBV7-9, the J gene TRBJ2-6; D call uncertain. The CDR3 runs 16 residues. V lost 0 bases, J lost 2 bases, and 8 bases lay in between. Germline V gene data show CDR1 as SEHNR and CDR2 as FQNEAQ (reference sequence). The CDR3 region is CASSLASLTGANVLTF. The CDR3 region has the DNA TGTGCCAGCAGCTTAGCGTCCCTTACTGGGGCCAACGTCCTGACTTTC.